The 5 T cell receptor beta chains below come from one sample, sequenced in a study of control samples from healthy donors and cancer patients. This table comes from immunoSEQ multiplex PCR, and its TCRdb copy is limited to in-frame clones, with some not included. The sample lists roughly 120,000 clones; around 93% were seen once. Input material: PBMCs. The receptors originated from a man aged 45 to 65 with head and neck cancer.

The chain joins TRBV18 to TRBJ1-4; 8 bases align to TRBD1. V was clipped by 0 bases and J by 0 bases; unmatched bases: 6. Germline V gives CDR1 KGHSH, CDR2 LQKENI. CDR3 length: 18 residues. The CDR3 bases are TGTGCCAGCTCACCACCTCCGACAGGGGCCTCAACTAATGAAAAACTGTTTTTT. It is translated as CASSPPPTGASTNEKLFF.

The gene calls are TRBV7-3 and TRBJ2-2; 10 bases align to TRBD2. CDR1 and CDR2 (germline): SGHTA, FQGTGA. The length of the CDR3 is 16 residues. V was clipped by 5 bases and J by 3 bases; unmatched bases: 6. In DNA form, the CDR3 reads TGTGCCAGCAGCCCCCACAGCGGGGGGGACACCGGGGAGCTGTTTTTT. Protein: CASSPHSGGDTGELFF.

This chain links TRBV5-1 with TRBJ2-1, with 8 bases fitting TRBD1. The germline gives CDR1 SGHRS, CDR2 YFSETQ. This CDR3 has 13 residues. The J segment lost 6 bases and the V segment lost 4 bases, leaving 3 bases of the junction unmatched. The CDR3: CASSPDRVNEQFF. In DNA form, the CDR3 reads TGCGCCAGCAGCCCGGACAGGGTCAATGAGCAGTTCTTC. The full variable domain, completed using reference TRBV5-1 and TRBJ2-1, is KAGVTQTPRYLIKTRGQQVTLSCSPISGHRSVSWYQQTPGQGLQFLFEYFSETQRNKGNFPGRFSGRQFSNSRSEMNVSTLELGDSALYLCASSPDRVNEQFFGPGTRLTVL.

DNA of the CDR3: TGTGCCACCAAAGGGGGACAAGCTAACTATGGCTACACCTTC. Amino acid sequence: CATKGGQANYGYTF. V usage is TRBV24-1 and J usage is TRBJ1-2, with TRBD1 as a possible D gene (6 bases). CDR1 is KGHDR, CDR2 SFDVKD, per germline. V lost 8 bases to trimming and J lost 0 bases, with 12 bases between them. The length of the CDR3 is 14 residues.

The rearrangement joins TRBV5-1 to TRBJ2-7, with D unclear. Per the germline V gene, CDR1 is SGHRS and CDR2 is YFSETQ. Trimming shortened V by 4 bases and J by 9 bases, and 11 bases separated the two germline ends. The CDR3 is made up of 11 amino acids. The CDR3 bases are TGCGCCAGCAGCCAAAATAATTGGCAGTACTTC. This gives the protein CASSQNNWQYF.